This T cell receptor (beta chain) stems from a study of control samples from healthy donors and cancer patients. V lost 5 bases to trimming and J lost 6 bases, with 13 bases between them. The CDR3 has 14 residues. From germline, CDR1 is MNHEY and CDR2 SVGAGI. The method was immunoSEQ multiplex PCR; TCRdb's version includes in-frame clones alone and lacks a portion of them. This table has under 450,000 clones, about 93% appearing once. The sequence was collected from a man aged 35-49 years with head and neck cancer. This sequence joins TRBV6-5 and TRBJ2-2; weak D call: TRBD1 (5 bases). The sample comprised PBMCs. This chain's CDR3 is CASSPDWGAGELFF. The CDR3 nucleotides are TGTGCCAGCAGTCCCGATTGGGGCGCCGGGGAGCTGTTTTTT.